Listed below are T cell receptor beta chains from one sample, sequenced in a study of OX40 agonist ivuxolimab in advanced cancers. The data were produced by immunoSEQ multiplex PCR, yet TCRdb's version contains in-frame clones alone and is incomplete. The table has under 25,000 clones, 80% to 85% seen once. This material consisted of CD4+ or CD8+ T cells sorted from blood, taken in a trial of the OX40 agonist ivuxolimab. The origin of the receptors is an adult with an advanced solid tumor such as melanoma, head and neck, liver or kidney cancer. Each CDR3 is given without its conserved first and last residue. Fields, in order: CDR3 length, V gene, clone size, CDR3 protein. Clone size appears in some rows only: once, few, many, or a class for an expanded clone.

cdr3_length: 13; v_call: TRBV2; clone_size: NA; cdr3_aa: ASRQATSGANVLT
cdr3_length: 12; v_call: TRBV11-2; clone_size: NA; cdr3_aa: ASSLYRDVYGYT
cdr3_length: 14; v_call: TRBV7-2; clone_size: NA; cdr3_aa: ASSLPRDSLSYEQY
cdr3_length: 10; v_call: TRBV6-5; clone_size: NA; cdr3_aa: ASMGSDQTQY
cdr3_length: 13; v_call: TRBV19; clone_size: NA; cdr3_aa: ASSIGGGSNQPQH
cdr3_length: 14; v_call: TRBV13; clone_size: NA; cdr3_aa: ASSQGQGGFPDTQY
cdr3_length: 14; v_call: TRBV5-6; clone_size: NA; cdr3_aa: ASSPGAYGGTYEQY
cdr3_length: 14; v_call: TRBV28; clone_size: NA; cdr3_aa: ASSLHRATMNTEAF
cdr3_length: 11; v_call: TRBV6-6; clone_size: few; cdr3_aa: ASITGSGNTIY
cdr3_length: 11; v_call: TRBV10-2; clone_size: NA; cdr3_aa: ASTNRGKYEQY
cdr3_length: 13; v_call: TRBV5-1; clone_size: NA; cdr3_aa: ASSLDERPTGELF
cdr3_length: 10; v_call: TRBV5-1; clone_size: NA; cdr3_aa: ASSLEGGELF